This T cell receptor beta chain was captured by sequencing in a study of cytomegalovirus exposure and HLA in healthy donors. Notes on the study in general: Reported performance of the classifier showed diagnosis of cytomegalovirus status with high specificity and sensitivity. Cytomegalovirus-associated TCR beta chains were listed, numbering some 150.

The V gene's germline CDR1 is MNHNY and CDR2 SVGAGI (reference sequence). Trimming took 0 bases from V and 2 from J, leaving 8 bases between them. This CDR3 comprises 15 residues. The PCR used 60 Vbeta and 13 Jbeta primers. Per the study methods: Approximately 11 million shared chains were among the 80 million or so unique TCR beta chains that a later analysis counted. Data came from immunoSEQ multiplex PCR; TCRdb stores just in-frame clones and leaves some out. V and J calls and clone size are those listed in that table; D and trimming were worked out from the DNA. In the table there are some 200,000 clones, approximately 70% of which are singletons. This clone was seen a few times. What it recognizes is unknown.

The V gene is TRBV6-6, the J gene TRBJ2-1, with D perhaps matching TRBD2 (5 bases). The sequenced sample was PBMCs. The source of this sequence is a man aged 35-49 years in good health and CMV-seropositive. CDR3 DNA: TGTGCCAGCAGTTACTCACAGAGGGCCTACAATGAGCAGTTCTTC. Its translation: CASSYSQRAYNEQFF.